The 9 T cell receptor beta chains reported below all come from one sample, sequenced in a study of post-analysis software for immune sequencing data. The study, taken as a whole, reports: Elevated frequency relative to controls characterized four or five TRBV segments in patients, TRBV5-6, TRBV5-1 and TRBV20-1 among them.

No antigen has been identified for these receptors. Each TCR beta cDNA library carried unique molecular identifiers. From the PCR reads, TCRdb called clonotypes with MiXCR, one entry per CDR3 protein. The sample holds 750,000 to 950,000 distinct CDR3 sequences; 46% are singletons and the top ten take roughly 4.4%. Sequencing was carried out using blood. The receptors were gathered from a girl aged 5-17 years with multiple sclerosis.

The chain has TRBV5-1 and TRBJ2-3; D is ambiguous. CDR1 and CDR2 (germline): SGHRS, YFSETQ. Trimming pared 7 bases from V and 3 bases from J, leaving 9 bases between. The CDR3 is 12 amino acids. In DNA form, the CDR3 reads TGCGCCAGCGGCGCTTTAACAGATACGCAGTATTTT. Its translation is CASGALTDTQYF.

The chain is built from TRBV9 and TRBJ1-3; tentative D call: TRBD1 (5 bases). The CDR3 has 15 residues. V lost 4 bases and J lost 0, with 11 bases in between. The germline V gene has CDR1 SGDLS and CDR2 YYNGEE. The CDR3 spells CASSPTVISGNTIYF. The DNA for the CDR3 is TGTGCCAGCAGCCCGACAGTGATCTCTGGAAACACCATATATTTT.

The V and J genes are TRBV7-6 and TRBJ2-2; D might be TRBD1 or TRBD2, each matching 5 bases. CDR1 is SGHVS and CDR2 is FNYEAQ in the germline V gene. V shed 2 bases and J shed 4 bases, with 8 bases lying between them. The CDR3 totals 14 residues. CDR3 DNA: TGTGCCAGCAGCTTATCCGGGGCCACCGGGGAGCTGTTTTTT. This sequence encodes CASSLSGATGELFF. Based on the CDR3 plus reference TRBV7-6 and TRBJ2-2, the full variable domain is GAGVSQSPRYKVTKRGQDVALRCDPISGHVSLYWYRQALGQGPEFLTYFNYEAQQDKSGLPNDRFSAERPEGSISTLTIQRTEQRDSAMYRCASSLSGATGELFFGEGSRLTVL.

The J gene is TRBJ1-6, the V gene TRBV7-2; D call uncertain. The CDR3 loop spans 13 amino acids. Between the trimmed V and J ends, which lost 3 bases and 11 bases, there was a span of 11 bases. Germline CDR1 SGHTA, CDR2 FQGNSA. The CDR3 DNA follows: TGTGCCAGCAGCTTGGAGAGGACGCCACCCCTCCACTTT. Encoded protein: CASSLERTPPLHF.

CDR3: CASRGSGLQYF. DNA of the CDR3: TGTGCCAGCAGGGGGTCGGGTTTGCAGTACTTC. The gene calls are TRBV6-5 and TRBJ2-7; no reliable D call. Germline V gene data show CDR1 as MNHEY and CDR2 as SVGAGI. This CDR3 spans 11 amino acids. V gave up 6 bases and J gave up 9 bases, with 12 bases separating them.

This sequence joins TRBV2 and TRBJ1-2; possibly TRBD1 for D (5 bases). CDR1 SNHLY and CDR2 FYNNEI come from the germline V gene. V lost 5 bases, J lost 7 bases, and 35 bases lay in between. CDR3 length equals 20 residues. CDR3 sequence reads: CASSPWGGGLHAELLSGYTF. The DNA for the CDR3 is TGTGCCAGCAGTCCATGGGGCGGGGGACTGCATGCCGAACTCTTAAGTGGCTACACCTTC. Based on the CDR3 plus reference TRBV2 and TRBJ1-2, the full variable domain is EPEVTQTPSHQVTQMGQEVILRCVPISNHLYFYWYRQILGQKVEFLVSFYNNEISEKSEIFDDQFSVERPDGSNFTLKIRSTKLEDSAMYFCASSPWGGGLHAELLSGYTFGSGTRLTVV.

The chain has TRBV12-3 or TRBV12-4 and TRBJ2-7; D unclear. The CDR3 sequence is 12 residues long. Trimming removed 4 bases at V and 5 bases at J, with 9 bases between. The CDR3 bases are TGTGCCAGCAGTTCGGATAGGAACGAGCAGTACTTC. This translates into CASSSDRNEQYF.

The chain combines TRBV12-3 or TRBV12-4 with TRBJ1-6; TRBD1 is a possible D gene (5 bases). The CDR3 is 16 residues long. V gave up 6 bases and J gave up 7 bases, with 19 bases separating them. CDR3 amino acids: CASSPKRDLDNSPLHF. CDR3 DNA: TGTGCCAGCAGCCCCAAACGGGACCTCGACAATTCACCCCTCCACTTT.

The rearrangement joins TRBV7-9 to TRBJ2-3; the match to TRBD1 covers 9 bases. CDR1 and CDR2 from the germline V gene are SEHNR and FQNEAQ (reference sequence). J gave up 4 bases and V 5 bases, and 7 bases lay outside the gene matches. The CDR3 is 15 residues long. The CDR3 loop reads CASSPGQGYADTQYF. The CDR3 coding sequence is TGTGCCAGCAGCCCAGGACAGGGGTACGCAGATACGCAGTATTTT.